These T cell receptor beta chains were read from a single sample in a study of T cell repertoires in cytomegalovirus infection. TCRdb re-derived calls from the reads in MiXCR, one entry per CDR3 protein. The sample consists of 200,000 to 250,000 distinct CDR3 sequences, 5% to 8.5% of them appearing once. The source material was PBMCs. These receptors came from a human donor in good health (CMV status not recorded). Some clones in this sample may be carry-over from other donors' samples. The CDR3 runs from the conserved cysteine through the conserved F or W. A D gene is named only where the DNA matches it firmly. Clone size is stated in some rows and not others, as once, few, many or a class when expanded.

TRBD1	TRBJ1-1	.	TRBV29-1	CSVEERPGQRNTEAFF	TGCAGCGTTGAAGAGAGGCCGGGACAGAGAAACACTGAAGCTTTCTTT
.	TRBJ2-3	many	TRBV4-1	CASHNLPGPDTQYF	TGCGCCAGCCACAACCTGCCCGGGCCAGATACGCAGTATTTT
TRBD2	TRBJ2-5	many	TRBV28	CASLTSVQETQYF	TGTGCCAGCCTGACTAGCGTCCAAGAGACCCAGTACTTC
.	TRBJ1-4	many	TRBV7-2	CASRENSRFQEKLFF	TGTGCCAGCAGAGAGAATTCCAGGTTTCAGGAAAAACTGTTTTTT
.	TRBJ1-2	many	TRBV20-1	CSARVGLYGYTF	TGCAGTGCTAGAGTCGGCCTCTATGGCTACACCTTC
.	TRBJ1-5	many	TRBV7-6	CASSFGPASSNQPQHF	TGTGCCAGCAGCTTCGGGCCAGCGAGTAGCAATCAGCCCCAGCATTTT
.	TRBJ2-2	many	TRBV7-2	CASRQGGYTGELFF	TGTGCCAGCAGACAGGGAGGATACACCGGGGAGCTGTTTTTT
.	TRBJ1-5	few	TRBV23-1	CASSQSKERAGRGLSNQPQHF	TGCGCCAGCAGTCAATCGAAGGAAAGGGCCGGACGGGGACTTAGCAATCAGCCCCAGCATTTT
.	TRBJ1-4	many	TRBV28	CASSQNGEKLFF	TGTGCCAGCAGCCAAAATGGGGAAAAACTGTTTTTT
TRBD1	TRBJ1-3	many	TRBV7-2	CASSADRVSGNTIYF	TGTGCCAGCAGCGCGGACAGGGTCTCTGGAAACACCATATATTTT
.	TRBJ1-1	.	TRBV20-1	CSARGGPTEAFF	TGCAGTGCTAGAGGGGGGCCCACTGAAGCTTTCTTT
TRBD1	TRBJ2-7	many	TRBV6-2/TRBV6-3	CASSYGKDRDPSEQYF	TGTGCCAGCAGTTACGGCAAGGACAGGGATCCCTCCGAGCAGTACTTC
.	TRBJ2-7	.	TRBV9	CASSESGESYEQYF	TGTGCCAGCAGCGAGTCAGGGGAATCCTACGAGCAGTACTTC
.	TRBJ1-1	.	TRBV20-1	CSARPFVGEAFF	TGCAGTGCTAGACCATTCGTAGGGGAAGCTTTCTTT
.	TRBJ1-4	.	TRBV4-3	CASSQDPGQRDKKLFF	TGCGCCAGCAGCCAAGATCCGGGGCAGAGGGATAAAAAACTGTTTTTT
TRBD1	TRBJ2-3	many	TRBV28	CASSPTGTGNTDTQYF	TGTGCCAGCAGTCCTACCGGGACAGGGAACACAGATACGCAGTATTTT
TRBD1	TRBJ1-1	many	TRBV19	CASSDRGRTEAFF	TGTGCCAGTAGCGACAGGGGTCGCACTGAAGCTTTCTTT
.	TRBJ2-7	many	TRBV7-2	CASSSTRVGYEQYF	TGTGCCAGCAGTTCCACCAGGGTCGGCTACGAGCAGTACTTC
TRBD2	TRBJ2-5	few	TRBV5-4	CASSAGGVEETQYF	TGTGCCAGCAGCGCGGGGGGAGTTGAAGAGACCCAGTACTTC
.	TRBJ1-5	.	TRBV15	CATSRDNQRGDQPQHF	TGTGCCACCAGCAGAGACAATCAGAGGGGTGATCAGCCCCAGCATTTT
.	TRBJ2-5	.	TRBV19	CASSMDSGAETQYF	TGTGCCAGTAGTATGGATAGCGGAGCGGAGACCCAGTACTTC
TRBD2	TRBJ2-7	many	TRBV7-2	CASSLRAGGIYEQYF	TGTGCCAGCAGCTTGAGAGCGGGGGGGATCTACGAGCAGTACTTC
.	TRBJ1-6	many	TRBV28	CASSLIDAVGYNSPLHF	TGTGCCAGCAGCCTTATTGACGCCGTGGGGTATAATTCACCCCTCCACTTT
.	TRBJ2-3	few	TRBV20-1	CSAWGVITDTQYF	TGCAGTGCCTGGGGAGTTATCACAGATACGCAGTATTTT
.	TRBJ2-5	.	TRBV19	CASSIAGSGRETQYF	TGTGCCAGTAGTATAGCAGGGTCGGGGCGAGAGACCCAGTACTTC
.	TRBJ1-1	many	TRBV18	CASSLSGVSGGGTEAFF	TGTGCCAGCTCCCTATCGGGGGTATCCGGCGGTGGCACTGAAGCTTTCTTT
TRBD1	TRBJ1-5	few	TRBV5-1	CASSYGGDRNQPQHF	TGCGCCAGCAGCTACGGGGGGGACAGAAATCAGCCCCAGCATTTT
.	TRBJ2-2	many	TRBV10-2	CASSLRRLGRELFF	TGCGCCAGCAGTCTTCGAAGACTCGGCCGGGAGCTGTTTTTT
TRBD2	TRBJ2-7	many	TRBV4-3	CASSQDLSGGYEQYF	TGCGCCAGCAGCCAAGATCTTAGCGGGGGGTACGAGCAGTACTTC
.	TRBJ2-1	many	TRBV7-2	CASSLGGLDSYNEQFF	TGTGCCAGCAGCTTAGGAGGGCTCGACTCCTACAATGAGCAGTTCTTC
.	TRBJ1-6	many	TRBV12-3/TRBV12-4	CASSLKGVNHSPLHF	TGTGCCAGCAGTTTAAAAGGGGTGAATCATTCACCCCTCCACTTT
.	TRBJ2-1	many	TRBV5-1	CASSLELNEQFF	TGCGCCAGCAGCTTGGAGCTCAATGAGCAGTTCTTC
TRBD2	TRBJ2-5	many	TRBV28	CASSPPGLAGGQETQYF	TGTGCCAGCAGTCCACCGGGACTAGCGGGGGGCCAGGAGACCCAGTACTTC
.	TRBJ1-5	many	TRBV6-2/TRBV6-3	CASSYGELYQPQHF	TGTGCCAGCAGTTACGGAGAACTTTATCAGCCCCAGCATTTT
TRBD1	TRBJ2-7	few	TRBV12-3/TRBV12-4	CASSQRAQGAFSYEQYF	TGTGCCAGCAGTCAGAGGGCGCAGGGGGCTTTCTCCTACGAGCAGTACTTC
TRBD1	TRBJ2-1	.	TRBV6-1	CASSQDRGRPNEQFF	TGTGCCAGCAGTCAGGACAGGGGGAGACCCAATGAGCAGTTCTTC
TRBD2	TRBJ2-3	few	TRBV4-1	CASRTSGGDTQYF	TGCGCCAGCAGAACCTCGGGGGGAGATACGCAGTATTTT
.	TRBJ1-2	many	TRBV9	CASSSSSVPPNYGYTF	TGTGCCAGCAGCTCCTCTTCCGTACCTCCTAACTATGGCTACACCTTC
.	TRBJ2-5	many	TRBV14	CASSPLAFETQYF	TGTGCCAGCAGCCCTCTAGCATTCGAGACCCAGTACTTC
TRBD1	TRBJ1-1	many	TRBV20-1	CSASRGQGATEAFF	TGCAGTGCTAGTAGGGGACAGGGGGCTACTGAAGCTTTCTTT
TRBD1	TRBJ2-7	many	TRBV12-3/TRBV12-4	CASSFLRPQGYEQYF	TGTGCCAGCAGTTTCTTACGGCCACAGGGGTACGAGCAGTACTTC
.	TRBJ1-2	.	TRBV6-5	CATVAPIGYGYTF	TGTGCCACCGTAGCCCCAATTGGATATGGCTACACCTTC
.	TRBJ2-5	.	TRBV12-3/TRBV12-4	CASSGSGRRQETQYF	TGTGCCAGCAGCGGATCGGGACGGCGACAAGAGACCCAGTACTTC
TRBD1	TRBJ2-5	many	TRBV15	CATSSPTGAEETQYF	TGTGCCACCAGCAGTCCCACAGGGGCTGAAGAGACCCAGTACTTC